These 5 T cell receptor beta chains were sequenced from one sample in a study of OX40 agonist ivuxolimab in advanced cancers. Repertoires were generated with immunoSEQ multiplex PCR, while TCRdb's copy carries only in-frame clones and drops some. This sample has 31,000 or so clones, with more than 80% found just once. Sequencing used CD4+ or CD8+ T cells sorted from blood, obtained in a trial of the OX40 agonist ivuxolimab. The receptors were gathered from an adult with an advanced solid tumor such as melanoma, head and neck, liver or kidney cancer.

The rearrangement joins TRBV5-5 to TRBJ2-7, with 7 bases identical to TRBD1. Looked up from germline, CDR1 is SGHKS and CDR2 is YYEKEE (reference sequence). The CDR3 spans 15 residues. Germline trimming cut 4 bases from V and 2 bases from J; bases unmatched to any gene: 9. CDR3 protein: CASSGGPGQTYEQYF. CDR3 DNA: TGTGCCAGCAGCGGGGGCCCGGGACAGACCTACGAGCAGTACTTC.

This chain links TRBV2 with TRBJ2-7; 7 bases fit TRBD2. Germline loops: CDR1 SNHLY, CDR2 FYNNEI. Trimming cost V 6 bases and J 2 bases; bases outside gene matches: 1. This CDR3 comprises 12 residues. This CDR3 reads CASSTSAYEQYF. CDR3 DNA: TGTGCCAGCAGCACTAGCGCCTACGAGCAGTACTTC.

The chain is built from TRBV5-4 and TRBJ2-2, with D tentatively TRBD2 (6 bases). This CDR3 is built from 17 residues. V was clipped by 0 bases and J by 2 bases, with 14 bases between them. In germline, CDR1 is SGHNT, CDR2 YYREEE (reference sequence). The CDR3 protein is CASSLGFAGPNTGELFF. As DNA, the CDR3 is TGTGCCAGCAGCTTGGGCTTCGCGGGGCCTAACACCGGGGAGCTGTTTTTT.

This clone was seen a single time. The chain combines TRBV6-6 with TRBJ1-6, with D uncertain. The CDR3 has 13 residues. The V gene lost 6 bases and the J gene lost 10 bases, with 13 bases spanning the gap. Germline values: CDR1 MNHNY, CDR2 SVGAGI (reference sequence). The CDR3: CASSDPDRSPLHF. The CDR3 DNA sequence: TGTGCCAGCAGCGACCCAGATCGGTCACCCCTCCACTTT.

The chain carries TRBV23-1 and TRBJ2-7, with 13 bases that match TRBD2. TRBV23-1 is marked as an open reading frame, function uncertain. V was clipped by 6 bases and J by 5 bases; unmatched bases: 16. The CDR3 spans 18 residues. The CDR3 DNA reads as TGCGCCAGCAGCCCAACCACCGGGACTAGCGGGAAATCGGACGAGCAGTACTTC. Amino acid sequence: CASSPTTGTSGKSDEQYF.